The 7 T cell receptor beta chains below come from one sample, sequenced in a study of blood T cell repertoires in COVID-19. Using immunoSEQ multiplex PCR, the repertoire was profiled, and TCRdb retains in-frame clones only, with some absent. This table holds nearly 350,000 clones, 80% to 90% found once. The sample was peripheral blood. Receptors originate from a man aged 25-45 years with active or convalescent COVID-19.

This chain links TRBV7-9 with TRBJ1-2, with a weak D call TRBD1 (6 bases). Germline lookup yields CDR1 SEHNR and CDR2 FQNEAQ (reference sequence). Between the trimmed V and J ends, which lost 2 bases and 6 bases, there was a span of 16 bases. CDR3 size: 15 residues. The CDR3: CASSLLQGRVDGYTF. The CDR3 DNA follows: TGTGCCAGCAGCTTACTACAGGGTAGAGTGGATGGCTACACCTTC.

The chain combines TRBV12-2 with TRBJ1-5; the D call in the table, TRBD1, was not verified against the DNA. TRBV12-2 is given as a pseudogene. The CDR3 sequence is 15 residues long. CDR3 nucleotides: TGTGCAAGTCGCATACCCGACAGGGGAAGACAGCCCCAGCATTTT. It yields the protein CASRIPDRGRQPQHF.

The chain is built from TRBV28 and TRBJ2-7; 8 nucleotides match TRBD2. Germline CDR1 reads MDHEN; CDR2 reads SYDVKM. The CDR3 totals 13 residues. J gave up 6 bases and V 6 bases, and 7 bases lay outside the gene matches. The CDR3 protein is CASSLGGGGEQYF. CDR3 in DNA: TGTGCCAGCAGCCTCGGGGGGGGCGGCGAGCAGTACTTC.

V gene TRBV6-5 combines with J gene TRBJ1-2, with D perhaps TRBD1 (5 bases). Germline CDR1 reads MNHEY; CDR2 reads SVGAGI. CDR3 length: 14 amino acids. V gave up 8 bases and J gave up 4 bases, with 17 bases separating them. CDR3 region: CASSNGGEPYGYTF. The CDR3, as DNA: TGTGCCAGCTCTAATGGGGGGGAACCCTATGGCTACACCTTC.

V gene TRBV24-1 combines with J gene TRBJ2-1; 7 bases fit TRBD2. CDR3 length equals 15 residues. The germline V gene encodes CDR1 KGHDR and CDR2 SFDVKD. The junction had 8 bases not matched to a gene; V was cut back by 10 bases and J by 0 bases. Here the CDR3 DNA reads TGTGCCACGTCATCGGGGGGTGGCTCCTACAATGAGCAGTTCTTC. As protein: CATSSGGGSYNEQFF.

This chain uses TRBV10-3 with TRBJ2-2; 7 bases fit TRBD1. The germline CDR1 and CDR2 sequences are ENHRY and SYGVKD. V dropped 3 bases and J dropped 3; count of bases not matched to a gene: 4. The CDR3 is 15 residues long. CDR3 sequence (DNA): TGTGCCATCAGTGATTGGGACAGACACACCGGGGAGCTGTTTTTT. Amino acids: CAISDWDRHTGELFF.

J is TRBJ2-7 and V is TRBV28; D might be TRBD2 (5 bases). There are 15 residues in the CDR3. Germline V CDR1 and CDR2: MDHEN, SYDVKM. V lost 7 bases and J 7 bases, leaving 23 bases between the germline ends. The CDR3 coding sequence is TGTGCCAGCACCCCGGACGGGCGGGCCGTTGGAGAGCAGTACTTC. Its protein is CASTPDGRAVGEQYF.